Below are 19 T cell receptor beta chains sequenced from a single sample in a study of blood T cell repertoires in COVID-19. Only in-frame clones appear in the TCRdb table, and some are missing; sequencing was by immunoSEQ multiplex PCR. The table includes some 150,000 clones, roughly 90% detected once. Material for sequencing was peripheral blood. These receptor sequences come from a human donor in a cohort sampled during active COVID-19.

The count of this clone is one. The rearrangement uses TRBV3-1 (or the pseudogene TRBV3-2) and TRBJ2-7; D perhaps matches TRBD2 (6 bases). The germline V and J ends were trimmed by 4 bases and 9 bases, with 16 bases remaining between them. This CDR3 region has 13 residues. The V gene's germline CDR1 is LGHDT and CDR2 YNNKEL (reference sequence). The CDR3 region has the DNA TGTGCCAGCAGCCTGGCGGGGTTTGTAGGGCAGTACTTC. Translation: CASSLAGFVGQYF.

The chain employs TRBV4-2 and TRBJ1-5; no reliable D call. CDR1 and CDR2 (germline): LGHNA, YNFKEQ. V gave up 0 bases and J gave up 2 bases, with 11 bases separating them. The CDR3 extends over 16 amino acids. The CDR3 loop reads CASSQDHGEGNQPQHF. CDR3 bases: TGTGCCAGCAGCCAAGATCACGGGGAGGGCAATCAGCCCCAGCATTTT.

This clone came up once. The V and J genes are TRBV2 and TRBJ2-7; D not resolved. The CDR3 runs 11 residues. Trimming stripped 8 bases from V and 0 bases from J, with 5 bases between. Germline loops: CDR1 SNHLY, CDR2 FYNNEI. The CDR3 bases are TGTGCCAGCTTATACTCCTACGAGCAGTACTTC. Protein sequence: CASLYSYEQYF. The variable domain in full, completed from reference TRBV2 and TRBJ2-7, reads EPEVTQTPSHQVTQMGQEVILRCVPISNHLYFYWYRQILGQKVEFLVSFYNNEISEKSEIFDDQFSVERPDGSNFTLKIRSTKLEDSAMYFCASLYSYEQYFGPGTRLTVT.

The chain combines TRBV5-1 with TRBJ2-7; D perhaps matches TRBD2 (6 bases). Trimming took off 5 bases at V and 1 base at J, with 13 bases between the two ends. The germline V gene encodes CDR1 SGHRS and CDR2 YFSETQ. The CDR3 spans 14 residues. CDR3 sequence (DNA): TGCGCCAGCAGTCTGGGGACTCATTCCTACGAGCAGTACTTC. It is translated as CASSLGTHSYEQYF.

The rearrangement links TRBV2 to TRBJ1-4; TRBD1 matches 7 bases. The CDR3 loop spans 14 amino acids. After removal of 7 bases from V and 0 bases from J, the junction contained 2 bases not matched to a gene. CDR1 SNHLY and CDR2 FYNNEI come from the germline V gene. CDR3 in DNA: TGTGCCAGCAAAGGGGGCCCAACTAATGAAAAACTGTTTTTT. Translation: CASKGGPTNEKLFF.

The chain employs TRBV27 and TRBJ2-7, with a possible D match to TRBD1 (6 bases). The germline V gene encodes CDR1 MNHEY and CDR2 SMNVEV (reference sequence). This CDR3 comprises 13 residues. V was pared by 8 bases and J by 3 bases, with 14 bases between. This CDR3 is CASQRGQRYEQYF. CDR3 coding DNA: TGTGCCAGCCAGAGAGGACAGCGCTACGAGCAGTACTTC.

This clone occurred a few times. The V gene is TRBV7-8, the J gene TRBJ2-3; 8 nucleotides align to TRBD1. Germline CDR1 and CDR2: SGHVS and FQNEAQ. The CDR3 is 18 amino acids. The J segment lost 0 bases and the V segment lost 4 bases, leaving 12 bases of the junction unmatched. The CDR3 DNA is TGTGCCAGCAGCTCGCGAACCGGGACAGGTTTTAGCACAGATACGCAGTATTTT. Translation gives CASSSRTGTGFSTDTQYF.

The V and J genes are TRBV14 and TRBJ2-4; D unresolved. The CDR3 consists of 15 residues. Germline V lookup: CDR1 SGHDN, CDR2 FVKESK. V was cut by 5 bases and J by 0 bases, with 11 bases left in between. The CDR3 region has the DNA TGTGCCAGCAGCTTCACAGACATAGCCAAAAACATTCAGTACTTC. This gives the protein CASSFTDIAKNIQYF.

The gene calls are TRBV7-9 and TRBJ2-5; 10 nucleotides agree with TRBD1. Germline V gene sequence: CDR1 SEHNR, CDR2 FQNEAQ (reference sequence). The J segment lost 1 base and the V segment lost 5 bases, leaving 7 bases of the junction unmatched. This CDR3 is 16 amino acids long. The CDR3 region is CASSRMGTGAQETQYF. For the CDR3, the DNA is TGTGCCAGCAGCCGAATGGGGACAGGGGCCCAAGAGACCCAGTACTTC.

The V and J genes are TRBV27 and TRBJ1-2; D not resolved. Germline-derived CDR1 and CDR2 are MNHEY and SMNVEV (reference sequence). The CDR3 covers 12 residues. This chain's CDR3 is CADVDRDYGYTF. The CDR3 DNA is TGTGCTGACGTGGATCGGGACTATGGCTACACCTTC.

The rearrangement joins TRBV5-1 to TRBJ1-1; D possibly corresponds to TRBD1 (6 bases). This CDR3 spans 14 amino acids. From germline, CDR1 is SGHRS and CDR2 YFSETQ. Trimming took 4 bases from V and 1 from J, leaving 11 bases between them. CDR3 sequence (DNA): TGCGCCAGCAGCCAGGGACATCCGAACACTGAAGCTTTCTTT. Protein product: CASSQGHPNTEAFF.

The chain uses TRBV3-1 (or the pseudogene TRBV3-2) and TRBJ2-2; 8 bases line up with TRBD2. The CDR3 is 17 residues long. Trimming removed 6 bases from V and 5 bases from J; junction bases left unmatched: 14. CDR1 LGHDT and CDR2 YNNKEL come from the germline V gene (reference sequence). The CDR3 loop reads CASSLGPGLVGTGELFF. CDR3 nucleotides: TGTGCCAGCAGTCTCGGTCCGGGACTAGTAGGGACCGGGGAGCTGTTTTTT.

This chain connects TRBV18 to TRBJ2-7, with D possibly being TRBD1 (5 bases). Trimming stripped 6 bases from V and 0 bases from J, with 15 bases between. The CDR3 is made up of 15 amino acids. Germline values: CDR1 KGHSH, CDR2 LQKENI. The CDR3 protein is CASSEDRSSSYEQYF. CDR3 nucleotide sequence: TGTGCCAGCTCGGAAGACAGATCTTCCTCCTACGAGCAGTACTTC.

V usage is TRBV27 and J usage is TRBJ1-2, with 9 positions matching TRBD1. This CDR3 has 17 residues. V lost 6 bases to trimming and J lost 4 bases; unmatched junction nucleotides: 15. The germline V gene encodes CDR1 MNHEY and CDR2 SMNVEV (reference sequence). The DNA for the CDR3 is TGTGCCAGCAGCTCCCTTGGGGGACAGGGTTTTTTCTATGGCTACACCTTC. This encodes CASSSLGGQGFFYGYTF.

The CDR3 region is CASSLGSNGYTF. CDR3 DNA: TGTGCCAGCAGTTTAGGCAGTAATGGCTACACCTTC. The chain joins TRBV12-3 or TRBV12-4 to TRBJ1-2; D unclear. The ends were cut back, 1 base at V and 6 bases at J, with 6 bases in the middle. The CDR3 sequence is 12 residues long.

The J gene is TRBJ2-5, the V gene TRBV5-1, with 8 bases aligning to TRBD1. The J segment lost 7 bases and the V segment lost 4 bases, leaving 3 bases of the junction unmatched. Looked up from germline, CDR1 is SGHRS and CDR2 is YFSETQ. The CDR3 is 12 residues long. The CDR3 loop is CASSLDRVTQYF. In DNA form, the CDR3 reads TGCGCCAGCAGCCTGGACAGGGTGACCCAGTACTTC.

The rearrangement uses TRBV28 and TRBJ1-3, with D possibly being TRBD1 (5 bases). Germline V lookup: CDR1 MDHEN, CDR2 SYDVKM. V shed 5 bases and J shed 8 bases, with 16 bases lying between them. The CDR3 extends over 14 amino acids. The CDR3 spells CASSPEGWGYTIYF. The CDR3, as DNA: TGTGCCAGCAGTCCGGAGGGTTGGGGCTACACCATATATTTT. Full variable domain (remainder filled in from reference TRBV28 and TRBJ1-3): DVKVTQSSRYLVKRTGEKVFLECVQDMDHENMFWYRQDPGLGLRLIYFSYDVKMKEKGDIPEGYSVSREKKERFSLILESASTNQTSMYLCASSPEGWGYTIYFGEGSWLTVV.

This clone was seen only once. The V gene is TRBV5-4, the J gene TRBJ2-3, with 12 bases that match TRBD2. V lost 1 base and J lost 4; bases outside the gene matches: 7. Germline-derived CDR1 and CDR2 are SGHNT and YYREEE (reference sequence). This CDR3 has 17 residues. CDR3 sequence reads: CASSLWLAGGPSDTQYF. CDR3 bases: TGTGCCAGCAGCTTGTGGCTAGCGGGGGGGCCATCAGATACGCAGTATTTT.

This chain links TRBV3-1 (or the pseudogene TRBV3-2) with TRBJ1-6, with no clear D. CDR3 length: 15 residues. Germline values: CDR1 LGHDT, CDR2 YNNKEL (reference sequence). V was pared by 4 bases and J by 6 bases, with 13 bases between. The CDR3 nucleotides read TGTGCCAGCAGCCCGCCGAATGGGCCTAATTCACCCCTCCACTTT. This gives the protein CASSPPNGPNSPLHF.